These 30 T cell receptor beta chains were sequenced from one sample in a study of cytomegalovirus exposure and HLA in healthy donors. Primers for the PCR totalled 60 Vbeta and 13 Jbeta. The protocol was immunoSEQ multiplex PCR, while the TCRdb copy is restricted to in-frame clones and leaves out a portion. The sample holds some 150,000 clones, 70% to 80% seen once. The sample taken for sequencing was PBMCs. These receptors came from a woman aged 50 to 60 in good health and CMV-seronegative.

The chain couples TRBV6-4 to TRBJ2-1; a possible D gene is TRBD2 (6 bases). The CDR3 has 14 residues. The germline V gene has CDR1 MRHNA and CDR2 SNTAGT. Trimming took 4 bases from V and 6 from J, leaving 13 bases between them. The CDR3 reads CASSGTAEGNEQFF. The CDR3 DNA sequence: TGTGCCAGCAGTGGGACCGCGGAGGGCAATGAGCAGTTCTTC.

The V and J genes are TRBV30 and TRBJ2-4, with 7 bases aligning to TRBD2. This CDR3 comprises 15 residues. Germline CDR1 and CDR2: GTSNPN and SVGIG (reference sequence). The junction had 2 bases not matched to a gene; V was cut back by 0 bases and J by 0 bases. DNA for the CDR3: TGTGCCTGGAGTGTGGGGACTATAGCCAAAAACATTCAGTACTTC. This gives the protein CAWSVGTIAKNIQYF.

This chain links TRBV7-9 with TRBJ2-3, with 11 bases matching TRBD2. J was trimmed by 2 bases and V by 5 bases; bases with no gene match: 3. Germline CDR1 is SEHNR and CDR2 is FQNEAQ (reference sequence). The CDR3 is 15 residues long. CDR3 region: CASSKTSGNTDTQYF. CDR3 in DNA: TGTGCCAGCAGCAAGACTAGCGGGAACACAGATACGCAGTATTTT.

The rearrangement uses TRBV28 and TRBJ2-1; no clear D. The CDR3 is 15 amino acids. Per the germline V gene, CDR1 is MDHEN and CDR2 is SYDVKM. V lost 5 bases, J lost 0 bases, and 11 bases lay in between. The DNA of the CDR3 is TGTGCCAGCAGTAGAACACAACCCTCCTACAATGAGCAGTTCTTC. This sequence encodes CASSRTQPSYNEQFF.

The V call is TRBV27, the J call TRBJ2-7; D is possibly TRBD1 (6 bases). This CDR3 comprises 12 residues. Trimming took off 4 bases at V and 5 bases at J, with 9 bases between the two ends. CDR1 and CDR2 (germline): MNHEY, SMNVEV (reference sequence). Here the CDR3 DNA reads TGTGCCAGCAGTTGCCCAGGGGACGAGCAGTACTTC. Protein sequence: CASSCPGDEQYF.

The CDR3 DNA follows: TGTGCCAGCTCACAGGGACAGTCTAGCACAGATACGCAGTATTTT. Residues: CASSQGQSSTDTQYF. V gene TRBV18 combines with J gene TRBJ2-3, with TRBD1 matching over 7 bases. Trimming at V came to 4 bases and at J to 0 bases, leaving 4 bases not matched to a gene. The CDR3 spans 15 residues. Germline V gene sequence: CDR1 KGHSH, CDR2 LQKENI.

The J gene is TRBJ2-3, the V gene TRBV6-5; TRBD1 aligns across 7 bases. This CDR3 has 14 amino acids. J lost 0 bases, V lost 6 bases, and 3 bases had no gene match. In germline, CDR1 is MNHEY, CDR2 SVGAGI. CDR3 amino acids: CASRRQGSTDTQYF. CDR3 nucleotide sequence: TGTGCCAGCAGGCGACAGGGAAGCACAGATACGCAGTATTTT.

This chain uses TRBV4-3 with TRBJ1-2; D is unclear. This CDR3 is built from 14 residues. Trimming stripped 2 bases from V and 0 bases from J, with 7 bases between. In germline, CDR1 is LGHNA, CDR2 YSLEER. The CDR3 nucleotides read TGCGCCAGCAGCCAACCTTTCTCTAACTATGGCTACACCTTC. It is translated as CASSQPFSNYGYTF.

The genes are TRBV4-2 and TRBJ2-7, with TRBD2 matching 9 bases. V lost 1 base, J lost 2 bases, and 3 bases stayed unmatched. CDR3 length: 15 residues. Germline assignment: CDR1 LGHNA and CDR2 YNFKEQ. The CDR3 spells CASSQGSGGTYEQYF. Written as DNA, the CDR3 is TGTGCCAGCAGCCAAGGTAGCGGGGGTACCTACGAGCAGTACTTC.

V usage is TRBV13 and J usage is TRBJ2-1; 12 bases are shared with TRBD2. There are 17 residues in the CDR3. The germline CDR1 and CDR2 sequences are PRHDT and FYEKMQ (reference sequence). V shed 5 bases and J 8 bases; nucleotides not matched to a gene: 13. This chain's CDR3 is CASSLRSGLAGSYEQFF. DNA for the CDR3: TGTGCCAGCAGCCTTAGGTCGGGACTAGCGGGTAGCTATGAGCAGTTCTTC.

A note on this clone: Relative to the germline gene, one junction end is altered; a read error may explain this. The CDR3 DNA reads as TGTTCCAGCAGCCCCTCTAGCGGGGGGTACAATGAGCAGTTCTTC. Protein product: CSSSPSSGGYNEQFF. The V gene is TRBV7-9, the J gene TRBJ2-1; 11 bases are shared with TRBD2. This CDR3 comprises 15 residues. Germline V gene sequence: CDR1 SEHNR, CDR2 FQNEAQ (reference sequence).

V and J are TRBV28 and TRBJ2-7, with TRBD1 identical over 7 bases. Per germline, CDR1 MDHEN and CDR2 SYDVKM. CDR3 length: 15 amino acids. The junction had 9 bases not matched to a gene; V was cut back by 6 bases and J by 1 base. This CDR3 is CASSGDRDPSYEQYF. CDR3 nucleotides: TGTGCCAGCAGCGGAGACAGGGACCCATCCTACGAGCAGTACTTC.

J is TRBJ2-7 and V is TRBV7-9; 7 bases fit TRBD2. V shed 7 bases and J 6 bases; nucleotides not matched to a gene: 12. Germline loops: CDR1 SEHNR, CDR2 FQNEAQ (reference sequence). CDR3 length equals 14 residues. The CDR3 DNA reads as TGTGCCAGCACCTCGGACTTTGCGGGAGCCGAGCAGTACTTC. Its translation is CASTSDFAGAEQYF.

The V and J genes are TRBV7-6 and TRBJ2-7; TRBD1 matches at 7 bases. Germline V CDR1 and CDR2: SGHVS, FNYEAQ. The CDR3 sequence is 14 residues long. With 6 bases clipped from V and 0 bases from J, the junction kept 5 bases outside the gene matches. The CDR3 DNA follows: TGTGCCAGCAGTTTGGACAGGTACTCCTACGAGCAGTACTTC. Residues: CASSLDRYSYEQYF. Full variable domain (remainder filled in from reference TRBV7-6 and TRBJ2-7): GAGVSQSPRYKVTKRGQDVALRCDPISGHVSLYWYRQALGQGPEFLTYFNYEAQQDKSGLPNDRFSAERPEGSISTLTIQRTEQRDSAMYRCASSLDRYSYEQYFGPGTRLTVT.

The chain has TRBV4-3 and TRBJ1-2; 7 bases map to TRBD1. Trimming at V came to 0 bases and at J to 4 bases, leaving 11 bases not matched to a gene. CDR1 is LGHNA and CDR2 is YSLEER in the germline V gene. The CDR3 is 17 residues long. Here the CDR3 reads CASSQDRIQGRVYGYTF. CDR3 sequence (DNA): TGCGCCAGCAGCCAAGATAGGATACAGGGGAGAGTCTATGGCTACACCTTC.

This clone was found once. The chain joins TRBV28 to TRBJ1-1, with 7 bases that match TRBD1. The CDR3 runs to 12 residues. V was clipped by 5 bases and J by 10 bases; unmatched bases: 7. Germline values: CDR1 MDHEN, CDR2 SYDVKM. The chain's CDR3 is CASSLTGASAFF. Here the CDR3 DNA reads TGTGCCAGCAGTCTCACAGGGGCCTCAGCTTTCTTT.

The gene calls are TRBV2 and TRBJ2-7; 10 bases map to TRBD1. This CDR3 region has 16 residues. V shed 7 bases, J shed 3 bases, and the junction held 12 bases outside the gene matches. The germline gives CDR1 SNHLY, CDR2 FYNNEI. CDR3: CASMTGTGALIYEQYF. The CDR3 DNA reads TGTGCCAGCATGACCGGGACAGGGGCATTAATCTACGAGCAGTACTTC.

Details on this clone: Additional DNA sequences in this sample encode the identical CDR3. The rearrangement joins TRBV13 to TRBJ1-6; 9 bases map to TRBD1. Germline-derived CDR1 and CDR2 are PRHDT and FYEKMQ (reference sequence). Trimming at V came to 1 base and at J to 4 bases, leaving 2 bases not matched to a gene. The CDR3 spans 16 residues. CDR3 coding DNA: TGTGCCAGCAGCTTAGCCGGGACAGGGTATAATTCACCCCTCCACTTT. This gives the protein CASSLAGTGYNSPLHF.

V usage is TRBV5-1 and J usage is TRBJ1-4; 9 positions match TRBD1. The CDR3 spans 14 residues. V lost 2 bases, J lost 5 bases, and 1 base stayed unmatched. CDR1 SGHRS and CDR2 YFSETQ come from the germline V gene. The CDR3 DNA reads as TGCGCCAGCAGCTTCGGGACAGGGAATGAAAAACTGTTTTTT. This gives the protein CASSFGTGNEKLFF.

The gene calls are TRBV7-9 and TRBJ1-2; D may be TRBD1 (5 bases). Germline lookup yields CDR1 SEHNR and CDR2 FQNEAQ (reference sequence). The CDR3 sequence is 13 residues long. Trimming cost V 5 bases and J 4 bases, with 11 bases left between them. The CDR3 nucleotides are TGTGCCAGCAGCGTCAGGGTGAGCTATGGCTACACCTTC. Its translation is CASSVRVSYGYTF. Full variable domain (missing parts from reference TRBV7-9 and TRBJ1-2): DTGVSQNPRHKITKRGQNVTFRCDPISEHNRLYWYRQTLGQGPEFLTYFQNEAQLEKSRLLSDRFSAERPKGSFSTLEIQRTEQGDSAMYLCASSVRVSYGYTFGSGTRLTVV.

This clone has only one observation. The chain recombines TRBV27 with TRBJ2-1; no firm D call. From germline, CDR1 is MNHEY and CDR2 SMNVEV (reference sequence). Trimming removed 0 bases from V and 9 bases from J, with 12 bases in between. The CDR3 length is 14 residues. The CDR3 coding sequence is TGTGCCAGCAGTTTATCGACTTCCCTTACTGAGCAGTTCTTC. Translated, it gives CASSLSTSLTEQFF.

The genes are TRBV19 and TRBJ1-5; 8 nucleotides agree with TRBD1. V shed 4 bases, J shed 3 bases, and the junction held 2 bases outside the gene matches. The V gene's germline CDR1 is LNHDA and CDR2 SQIVND (reference sequence). The CDR3 consists of 14 residues. In DNA, the CDR3 is TGTGCCAGTAGTAGACAGGGGTTCAATCAGCCCCAGCATTTT. Amino acid sequence: CASSRQGFNQPQHF.

In its sample, this clone was seen a few times. The chain couples TRBV21-1 to TRBJ1-5. TRBV21-1 is given as a pseudogene. This CDR3 is built from 9 residues. CDR3 DNA sequence: TGTGCCAGCCTCGGGCCCCAGCATTTT. The encoded protein is CASLGPQHF.

There are a few counts of this clone. The chain recombines TRBV7-2 with TRBJ1-2; perhaps TRBD1 as D (6 bases). The CDR3 is 16 amino acids. From germline, CDR1 is SGHTA and CDR2 FQGNSA. Trimming shortened V by 5 bases and J by 4 bases, and 20 bases separated the two germline ends. The CDR3 nucleotides are TGTGCCAGCAGCCTACAAAACAGGGCAACCGTCTATGGCTACACCTTC. Amino acid sequence: CASSLQNRATVYGYTF.

The chain combines TRBV5-1 with TRBJ1-4; D is ambiguous. Germline assignment: CDR1 SGHRS and CDR2 YFSETQ. The CDR3 totals 12 residues. Deletions cut 1 base from V and 10 bases from J, with 8 bases between. CDR3 DNA: TGCGCCAGCAGCTTGACACCCGCAAAACTGTTTTTT. This encodes CASSLTPAKLFF.

The genes are TRBV27 and TRBJ2-7, with a possible D match to TRBD1 (6 bases). The CDR3 runs 13 residues. Germline CDR1 reads MNHEY; CDR2 reads SMNVEV (reference sequence). Trimming pared 3 bases from V and 3 bases from J, leaving 9 bases between. CDR3 residues: CASSFGQSYEQYF. CDR3 DNA sequence: TGTGCCAGCAGTTTTGGACAGAGCTACGAGCAGTACTTC.

CDR3 loop: CASSLAPTGGTEAFF. CDR3 bases: TGTGCCAGCAGCTTAGCGCCCACAGGGGGCACTGAAGCTTTCTTT. The J gene is TRBJ1-1, the V gene TRBV7-9, with TRBD1 matching 8 bases. CDR1 and CDR2 (germline): SEHNR, FQNEAQ (reference sequence). J was trimmed by 4 bases and V by 0 bases; bases with no gene match: 4. This CDR3 has 15 residues.

The genes are TRBV7-2 and TRBJ1-2; TRBD1 might be the D (5 bases). Trimming took 7 bases from V and 0 from J, leaving 21 bases between them. Germline V CDR1 and CDR2: SGHTA, FQGNSA. The CDR3 has 17 amino acids. CDR3 in DNA: TGTGCCAGCACCCAAGGGGTCGGTATCGGTCCTAACTATGGCTACACCTTC. This codes for CASTQGVGIGPNYGYTF.

The chain recombines TRBV25-1 with TRBJ2-3, with D maybe TRBD2 (6 bases). The CDR3 has 18 residues. Germline CDR1 MGHDK, CDR2 SYGVNS. V was trimmed by 4 bases and J by 3 bases, leaving 23 bases between them. CDR3 protein: CASSAERLGAPVTDTQYF. For the CDR3, the DNA is TGTGCCAGCAGTGCGGAAAGACTAGGCGCGCCAGTAACAGATACGCAGTATTTT.

This clone was detected once. The chain links TRBV10-1 to TRBJ1-1; 7 bases match TRBD1. This CDR3 contains 15 residues. The ends lost 3 bases at V and 0 bases at J; junction bases unmatched: 4. Germline V gene lookup returns CDR1 WNHNN and CDR2 SYGVQD (reference sequence). The CDR3 nucleotides read TGCGCCAGCAGTGATTCCGGGACAGTGAACACTGAAGCTTTCTTT. Protein: CASSDSGTVNTEAFF.